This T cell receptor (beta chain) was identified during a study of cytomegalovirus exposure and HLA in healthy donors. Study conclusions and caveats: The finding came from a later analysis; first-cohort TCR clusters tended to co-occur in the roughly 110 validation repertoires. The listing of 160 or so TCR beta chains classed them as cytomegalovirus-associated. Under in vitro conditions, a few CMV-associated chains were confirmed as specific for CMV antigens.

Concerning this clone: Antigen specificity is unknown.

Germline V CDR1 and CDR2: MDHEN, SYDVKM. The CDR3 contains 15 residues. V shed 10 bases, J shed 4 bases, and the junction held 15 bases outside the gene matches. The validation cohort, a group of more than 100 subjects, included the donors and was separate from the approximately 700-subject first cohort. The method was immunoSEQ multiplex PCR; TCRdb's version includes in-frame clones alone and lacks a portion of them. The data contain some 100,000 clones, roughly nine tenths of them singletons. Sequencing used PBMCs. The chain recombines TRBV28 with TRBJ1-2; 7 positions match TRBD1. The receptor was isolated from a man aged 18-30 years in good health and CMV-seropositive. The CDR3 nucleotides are TGTGCCACCGTTAATAGAGGGGGCGCGGGCTATGGCTACACCTTC. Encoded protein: CATVNRGGAGYGYTF.